The 30 T cell receptor beta chains below all came from one sample that was sequenced in a study of T cells in Graves' hyperthyroidism and ophthalmopathy. Researchers amplified the TCR beta CDR3 regions from RNA transcripts. The TCR CDR3 was amplified in a first-round RT-PCR using the HTBI primer set. Each CDR3 protein is one row after TCRdb ran MiXCR on the multiplex PCR reads. The sample contains 310,000 or so distinct CDR3 sequences, about 18% of which appear only once. The sequencing input was blood. The receptors here all came from a woman aged 60-75 years with Graves' ophthalmopathy.

The chain uses TRBV2 and TRBJ2-7; 8 bases are a match to TRBD2. The CDR3 is 13 amino acids. V was pared by 7 bases and J by 2 bases, with 4 bases of the junction left unmatched. Germline CDR1 SNHLY, CDR2 FYNNEI. The CDR3 DNA reads TGTGCCAGCACGGGAGGGCTCACCTACGAGCAGTACTTC. Protein sequence: CASTGGLTYEQYF.

This clonotype occurred a few times. The chain combines TRBV24-1 with TRBJ2-3; tentative D call: TRBD2 (6 bases). The V end was cut by 6 bases, the J end by 1 base, with 10 bases between. This CDR3 spans 14 amino acids. Germline loops: CDR1 KGHDR, CDR2 SFDVKD. CDR3 DNA: TGTGCCACCAGTCGGGGGTACGGCACAGATACGCAGTATTTT. This gives the protein CATSRGYGTDTQYF.

There are a few counts of this clonotype. The chain carries TRBV29-1 and TRBJ1-1; no firm D call. CDR1 is SQVTM, CDR2 ANQGSEA, per germline. CDR3 length equals 12 residues. Trimming took 7 bases from V and 4 from J, leaving 13 bases between them. The CDR3 loop reads CSAGGRFTEAFF. The CDR3 DNA is TGCAGCGCCGGAGGGAGATTCACTGAAGCTTTCTTT.

The CDR3: CSARRGQETQYF. CDR3 in DNA: TGCAGTGCCCGGCGGGGGCAAGAGACCCAGTACTTC. The V and J genes are TRBV20-1 and TRBJ2-5; 7 bases are a match to TRBD2. V lost 6 bases to trimming and J lost 2 bases; unmatched junction nucleotides: 3. The germline gives CDR1 DFQATT, CDR2 SNEGSKA (reference sequence). This CDR3 region has 12 residues.

Many counts were recorded for this clonotype. V gene TRBV5-1 combines with J gene TRBJ1-6; D is ambiguous. The CDR3 consists of 15 residues. Trimming removed 0 bases at V and 10 bases at J, with 14 bases between. Germline V gives CDR1 SGHRS, CDR2 YFSETQ. The CDR3 here is CASSLATGSGSPLHF. Written as DNA, the CDR3 is TGCGCCAGCAGCTTGGCCACGGGATCGGGATCACCCCTCCACTTT. The variable domain in full, completed from reference TRBV5-1 and TRBJ1-6, reads KAGVTQTPRYLIKTRGQQVTLSCSPISGHRSVSWYQQTPGQGLQFLFEYFSETQRNKGNFPGRFSGRQFSNSRSEMNVSTLELGDSALYLCASSLATGSGSPLHFGNGTRLTVT.

This clonotype came up many times. The genes are TRBV20-1 and TRBJ2-5; D not resolved. There are 13 residues in the CDR3. CDR1 and CDR2 from the germline V gene are DFQATT and SNEGSKA (reference sequence). The CDR3: CTVLRRGQETQYF. In nucleotides, the CDR3 is TGCACCGTCTTGCGCAGAGGACAAGAGACCCAGTACTTC.

A few counts support this clonotype. The chain carries TRBV5-1 and TRBJ2-7, with D tentatively TRBD2 (7 bases). The germline V and J ends were trimmed by 2 bases and 4 bases, with 19 bases remaining between them. Germline-derived CDR1 and CDR2 are SGHRS and YFSETQ. The CDR3 has 16 amino acids. The CDR3 DNA sequence: TGCGCCAGCAGCTTTGGAGGGGGGGTCCTCTCATACGAGCAGTACTTC. Translating gives CASSFGGGVLSYEQYF. The full variable domain, its missing parts supplied by reference TRBV5-1 and TRBJ2-7, is KAGVTQTPRYLIKTRGQQVTLSCSPISGHRSVSWYQQTPGQGLQFLFEYFSETQRNKGNFPGRFSGRQFSNSRSEMNVSTLELGDSALYLCASSFGGGVLSYEQYFGPGTRLTVT.

This clonotype came up a few times. The chain has TRBV20-1 and TRBJ2-1; TRBD2 aligns across 8 bases. The CDR3 totals 15 residues. CDR1 DFQATT and CDR2 SNEGSKA come from the germline V gene (reference sequence). J was trimmed by 9 bases and V by 6 bases; bases with no gene match: 16. CDR3 residues: CSATSFTGGPVEQFF. The CDR3 region has the DNA TGCAGTGCCACATCATTTACGGGAGGGCCGGTTGAGCAGTTCTTC.

Of note for this clonotype: This may be a read error: a much more frequent sequence differs by one nucleotide. No conserved phenylalanine or tryptophan ends this CDR3, so it is likely a read error. This rearrangement joins TRBV10-3 to TRBJ1-5; D may be TRBD1 (5 bases). Germline V gene sequence: CDR1 ENHRY, CDR2 SYGVKD. This CDR3 comprises 13 residues. Trimming shortened V by 7 bases and J by 3 bases, and 10 bases separated the two germline ends. CDR3 DNA: TGTGCCATCACGTCAGGGATCAATCAGCCCCAGCATTCT. Encoded protein: CAITSGINQPQHS.

This clonotype turned up a few times. This chain uses TRBV7-9 with TRBJ2-7; perhaps TRBD2 as D (5 bases). Germline lookup yields CDR1 SEHNR and CDR2 FQNEAQ (reference sequence). The CDR3 contains 13 residues. V lost 3 bases to trimming and J lost 3 bases, with 9 bases between them. CDR3 coding DNA: TGTGCCAGCAGCTTCGGACTGTACTACGAGCAGTACTTC. The encoded protein is CASSFGLYYEQYF.

V and J are TRBV10-3 and TRBJ2-1, with 9 bases aligning to TRBD2. The CDR3 has 16 amino acids. The V gene end was trimmed by 5 bases and the J gene end by 10 bases; junction bases not matched to a gene: 15. Looked up from germline, CDR1 is ENHRY and CDR2 is SYGVKD. This CDR3 reads CAISPRKTAGGREQFF. The CDR3 DNA reads as TGTGCCATCAGTCCACGGAAAACAGCGGGAGGCCGCGAGCAGTTCTTC.

This clonotype was seen only a few times. V usage is TRBV7-2 and J usage is TRBJ2-7, with TRBD2 as a possible D gene (6 bases). This CDR3 has 14 residues. Per germline, CDR1 SGHTA and CDR2 FQGNSA. V lost 4 bases and J 4 bases, leaving 14 bases between the germline ends. CDR3 sequence reads: CASSSSIREYEQYF. CDR3 nucleotide sequence: TGTGCCAGCAGCTCCTCCATCCGGGAGTACGAGCAGTACTTC.

The rearrangement links TRBV5-5 to TRBJ1-6; D remains ambiguous. This CDR3 spans 13 amino acids. The germline gives CDR1 SGHKS, CDR2 YYEKEE (reference sequence). V lost 7 bases, J lost 7 bases, and 12 bases lay in between. CDR3 coding DNA: TGTGCCAGCTCGGGGATGGGGAATTCACCCCTCCACTTT. It codes for CASSGMGNSPLHF.

This clonotype turned up a few times. The chain links TRBV18 to TRBJ2-7, with 7 bases identical to TRBD1. CDR3 length equals 13 residues. The trim removed 4 bases at V and 5 bases at J, leaving 5 bases unmatched. Per the germline V gene, CDR1 is KGHSH and CDR2 is LQKENI. CDR3 nucleotide sequence: TGTGCCAGCTCACAAGACAGGGTCCACGAGCAGTACTTC. Its translation is CASSQDRVHEQYF.

In this sample, this clonotype turned up many times. J is TRBJ2-5 and V is TRBV12-3 or TRBV12-4; 7 bases match TRBD1. The CDR3 is made up of 14 amino acids. The V and J ends lost 6 bases and 5 bases, in that order; junction bases with no gene match: 9. CDR3 coding DNA: TGTGCCAGCAGATCCGACAGGGACGGGGAGACCCAGTACTTC. Translation gives CASRSDRDGETQYF.

A note on this clonotype: A single base separates this from a much larger clone, so it may be a read error. The chain recombines TRBV6-1 with TRBJ1-6; D might be TRBD1 (6 bases). Germline CDR1 MNHNS, CDR2 SASEGT. The CDR3 consists of 14 residues. The CDR3 protein is CAGSVGARVSPLHF. CDR3 DNA sequence: TGTGCCGGCAGTGTGGGGGCTAGGGTTTCACCCCTCCACTTT.

This rearrangement joins TRBV29-1 to TRBJ2-3; 7 bases fit TRBD2. CDR1 SQVTM and CDR2 ANQGSEA come from the germline V gene. With V trimmed by 1 base and J by 1 base, 5 bases remained unmatched. This CDR3 contains 15 residues. CDR3 protein: CSVEGGSGGTDTQYF. The CDR3 region has the DNA TGCAGCGTTGAAGGTGGGAGCGGGGGCACAGATACGCAGTATTTT.

This clonotype showed up many times. V usage is TRBV27 and J usage is TRBJ2-2, with D unresolved. The V gene's germline CDR1 is MNHEY and CDR2 SMNVEV (reference sequence). The CDR3 extends over 14 amino acids. V shed 7 bases and J shed 3 bases, with 12 bases lying between them. The CDR3 here is CASKVEPYTGELFF. In DNA form, the CDR3 reads TGTGCCAGCAAGGTGGAGCCCTACACCGGGGAGCTGTTTTTT.

The chain links TRBV5-1 to TRBJ2-1; 8 bases match TRBD2. The trim removed 0 bases at V and 7 bases at J, leaving 6 bases unmatched. Germline-derived CDR1 and CDR2 are SGHRS and YFSETQ. The CDR3 spans 15 residues. The CDR3: CASSLAASGFNEQFF. For the CDR3, the DNA is TGCGCCAGCAGCTTGGCGGCTAGCGGGTTTAATGAGCAGTTCTTC.

This clonotype was counted at least ten times. The chain joins TRBV2 to TRBJ2-7, with TRBD1 identical over 9 bases. Germline V CDR1 and CDR2: SNHLY, FYNNEI. V lost 6 bases to trimming and J lost 2 bases; unmatched junction nucleotides: 14. CDR3 length: 17 amino acids. Here the CDR3 reads CASRGERRDRVPYEQYF. Here the CDR3 DNA reads TGTGCCAGCAGGGGAGAGCGCCGGGACAGGGTACCCTACGAGCAGTACTTC.

This clonotype was seen a few times. A much larger clone is a single base away; this may be a read error. V is TRBV2 and J is TRBJ1-4, with no clear D. This CDR3 is 14 amino acids long. Germline V gene sequence: CDR1 SNHLY, CDR2 FYNNEI. Here the CDR3 DNA reads TGTACCAGCAGTCCCGGCCCCTTTAATGAAAAACTGTTTTTT. It translates to CTSSPGPFNEKLFF. Full variable domain (missing parts from reference TRBV2 and TRBJ1-4): EPEVTQTPSHQVTQMGQEVILRCVPISNHLYFYWYRQILGQKVEFLVSFYNNEISEKSEIFDDQFSVERPDGSNFTLKIRSTKLEDSAMYFCTSSPGPFNEKLFFGSGTQLSVL.

This clonotype was counted many times. In DNA form, the CDR3 reads TGTGCCAGCAGCCCCAGACAGGGTTGGTTCGAGCAGTACTTC. Encoded protein: CASSPRQGWFEQYF. The chain uses TRBV7-2 and TRBJ2-7, with 7 positions matching TRBD1. Germline-derived CDR1 and CDR2 are SGHTA and FQGNSA. The junction had 10 bases not matched to a gene; V was cut back by 5 bases and J by 6 bases. The CDR3 is 14 residues long. Drawing the rest from reference TRBV7-2 and TRBJ2-7, the complete variable domain is GAGVSQSPSNKVTEKGKDVELRCDPISGHTALYWYRQSLGQGLEFLIYFQGNSAPDKSGLPSDRFSAERTGGSVSTLTIQRTQQEDSAVYLCASSPRQGWFEQYFGPGTRLTVT.

This clonotype was picked up many times. The gene calls are TRBV2 and TRBJ2-7, with D hard to call. The germline gives CDR1 SNHLY, CDR2 FYNNEI. The CDR3 has 12 amino acids. V was trimmed by 6 bases and J by 0 bases, leaving 6 bases between them. DNA of the CDR3: TGTGCCAGCAGGCCAGACTCCTACGAGCAGTACTTC. Its protein is CASRPDSYEQYF.

This sequence joins TRBV12-3 or TRBV12-4 and TRBJ2-3; TRBD2 aligns across 9 bases. Trimming cost V 5 bases and J 5 bases; bases outside gene matches: 14. CDR3 length: 17 amino acids. CDR3 coding DNA: TGTGCCAGCAGTGCCGGGCTGGGTAGCGGGAGAGGAGATACGCAGTATTTT. Encoded protein: CASSAGLGSGRGDTQYF.

This clonotype has ten or more counts. The J gene is TRBJ2-3, the V gene TRBV5-5; D perhaps matches TRBD2 (6 bases). Germline CDR1 reads SGHKS; CDR2 reads YYEKEE (reference sequence). The V end lost 7 bases, the J end lost 0 bases, and 12 bases lay between the germline ends. The CDR3 consists of 14 residues. The CDR3 sequence is CASAGFWSTDTQYF. The DNA of the CDR3 is TGTGCCAGCGCGGGGTTTTGGAGCACAGATACGCAGTATTTT.

The sample holds many counts of this clonotype. The chain is built from TRBV5-1 and TRBJ2-3; TRBD2 agrees at 14 bases. The CDR3 runs 17 residues. V shed 4 bases, J shed 4 bases, and the junction held 8 bases outside the gene matches. Looked up from germline, CDR1 is SGHRS and CDR2 is YFSETQ. CDR3 sequence reads: CASSRYGTSGGSDTQYF. In nucleotides, the CDR3 is TGCGCCAGCAGCCGCTACGGGACTAGCGGGGGATCAGATACGCAGTATTTT.

This chain joins TRBV29-1 and TRBJ2-7, with 8 bases matching TRBD1. Germline lookup yields CDR1 SQVTM and CDR2 ANQGSEA. The CDR3 has 14 amino acids. Germline trimming cut 7 bases from V and 2 bases from J; bases unmatched to any gene: 10. CDR3 residues: CSAIGQGAAYEQYF. The CDR3 DNA follows: TGCAGCGCAATAGGACAGGGAGCGGCCTACGAGCAGTACTTC.

The sample holds many counts of this clonotype. V is TRBV29-1 and J is TRBJ1-2; 9 bases align to TRBD1. Per germline, CDR1 SQVTM and CDR2 ANQGSEA. The CDR3 consists of 16 residues. With 0 bases clipped from V and 0 bases from J, the junction kept 5 bases outside the gene matches. The CDR3 spells CSVEDRRDRANYGYTF. For the CDR3, the DNA is TGCAGCGTTGAAGATCGGAGGGACAGGGCTAACTATGGCTACACCTTC.

Ten or more counts support this clonotype. The chain is built from TRBV18 and TRBJ1-4; D may be TRBD1 (5 bases). This CDR3 spans 14 amino acids. The V gene's germline CDR1 is KGHSH and CDR2 LQKENI. Between the trimmed V and J ends, which lost 3 bases and 8 bases, there was a span of 13 bases. This CDR3 is CASSPGTRTEKLFF. The CDR3 DNA reads as TGTGCCAGCTCACCCGGGACGAGAACCGAAAAACTGTTTTTT. Drawing the rest from reference TRBV18 and TRBJ1-4, the complete variable domain is NAGVMQNPRHLVRRRGQEARLRCSPMKGHSHVYWYRQLPEEGLKFMVYLQKENIIDESGMPKERFSAEFPKEGPSILRIQQVVRGDSAAYFCASSPGTRTEKLFFGSGTQLSVL.

This clonotype was seen at least ten times. The chain employs TRBV2 and TRBJ2-5; D gene uncertain. Trimming shortened V by 5 bases and J by 3 bases, and 22 bases separated the two germline ends. This CDR3 region has 17 residues. Germline V lookup: CDR1 SNHLY, CDR2 FYNNEI. The DNA of the CDR3 is TGTGCCAGCAGTAGGCCACTGACAAGAACCCTGGAAGAGACCCAGTACTTC. The encoded protein is CASSRPLTRTLEETQYF.